A single sample is the source of the 12 T cell receptor beta chains below, sequenced in a study of blood T cells in healthy people across ages. Next came a second PCR, run for about 6 to 12 cycles, which used a sample-barcoded 5' primer along with a J-beta primer mix. One entry per CDR3 protein results from TCRdb running MiXCR on the 5' RACE reads. The sample has hundreds of thousands of distinct CDR3 sequences, 20% to 25% seen once. What was sequenced was blood. These receptors were collected from an older man in good health.

Points on this clonotype: One end of the junction does not line up with germline, which may come from a read error. This chain connects TRBV12-3 or TRBV12-4 to TRBJ2-3; 8 bases agree with TRBD2. The length of the CDR3 is 16 residues. The CDR3 nucleotides read TGTGCCAGCAGACCTACTAGCGGAGGGGACGCAGATGCGCAGTATTTT. It encodes CASRPTSGGDADAQYF.

The gene calls are TRBV24-1 and TRBJ1-4, with D possibly TRBD1 on 5 matching bases. Germline V gene data show CDR1 as KGHDR and CDR2 as SFDVKD. The ends were cut back, 3 bases at V and 3 bases at J, with 16 bases in the middle. The CDR3 runs 17 residues. CDR3 sequence reads: CATSDPGQGLANEKLFF. CDR3 sequence (DNA): TGTGCCACCAGTGATCCGGGGCAGGGCCTTGCTAATGAAAAACTGTTTTTT.

The genes are TRBV10-3 and TRBJ2-1, with 14 bases that match TRBD2. Germline trimming cut 5 bases from V and 0 bases from J; bases unmatched to any gene: 6. Germline V gives CDR1 ENHRY, CDR2 SYGVKD. This CDR3 is built from 18 residues. The CDR3 is CAISPGLAGDSSYNEQFF. CDR3 bases: TGTGCCATCAGTCCGGGACTAGCGGGGGACAGCTCCTACAATGAGCAGTTCTTC.

The CDR3 sequence: CATSDKRTSGVLNEQFF. CDR3 sequence (DNA): TGTGCCACCAGTGATAAACGGACTAGCGGGGTTCTGAATGAGCAGTTCTTC. The chain combines TRBV24-1 with TRBJ2-5, with 12 bases that match TRBD2. The DNA end is a closer match to TRBJ2-1, so the J assignment may be wrong. Germline values: CDR1 KGHDR, CDR2 SFDVKD. The CDR3 covers 17 residues.

The rearrangement joins TRBV6-4 to TRBJ1-3; D uncertain. CDR3 length: 15 amino acids. Germline V gene sequence: CDR1 MRHNA, CDR2 SNTAGT. The germline V and J ends were trimmed by 2 bases and 5 bases, with 13 bases remaining between them. CDR3 coding DNA: TGTGCCAGCAGTGACGGCCCCTTCCCCAGAAACACCATATATTTT. Amino acids: CASSDGPFPRNTIYF.

This clonotype has more than one count but fewer than ten. The chain links TRBV6-5 to TRBJ1-1; tentative D call: TRBD1 (5 bases). This CDR3 is 17 amino acids long. Trimming took 0 bases from V and 0 from J, leaving 14 bases between them. CDR1 is MNHEY and CDR2 is SVGAGI in the germline V gene. The CDR3 bases are TGTGCCAGCAGTTACTCGACGCCGGGACGGATGAACACTGAAGCTTTCTTT. It yields the protein CASSYSTPGRMNTEAFF.

The chain uses TRBV12-3 or TRBV12-4 and TRBJ1-5; 8 positions match TRBD1. V trimming: 6 bases; J trimming: 5 bases; junction bases outside the gene matches: 6. The CDR3 is 14 amino acids. This chain's CDR3 is CASREQGGDQPQHF. The CDR3 nucleotides read TGTGCCAGCAGGGAACAGGGGGGAGATCAGCCCCAGCATTTT.

The chain links TRBV4-2 to TRBJ2-1; 10 bases map to TRBD2. The CDR3 is made up of 15 amino acids. The J segment lost 4 bases and the V segment lost 4 bases, leaving 4 bases of the junction unmatched. The germline CDR1 and CDR2 sequences are LGHNA and YNFKEQ. The CDR3: CASSRGTSAYNEQFF. The CDR3 nucleotides are TGTGCCAGCAGCCGCGGGACTAGCGCTTACAATGAGCAGTTCTTC.

This clonotype turned up a few times. The chain is built from TRBV28 and TRBJ1-2, with 7 bases fitting TRBD1. Germline V gene data show CDR1 as MDHEN and CDR2 as SYDVKM. V trimming: 8 bases; J trimming: 4 bases; junction bases outside the gene matches: 10. This CDR3 spans 14 amino acids. The CDR3 sequence: CASADRVLGYGYTF. The CDR3 DNA is TGTGCCAGCGCCGACAGGGTACTTGGCTATGGCTACACCTTC.

The V call is TRBV29-1, the J call TRBJ2-4, with D hard to call. This CDR3 has 15 residues. CDR1 is SQVTM, CDR2 ANQGSEA, per germline. Trimming took off 1 base at V and 0 bases at J, with 10 bases between the two ends. CDR3 nucleotides: TGCAGCGTTGAAGTCCCCTTGACAGCCAAAAACATTCAGTACTTC. Its translation: CSVEVPLTAKNIQYF.

This rearrangement joins TRBV5-1 to TRBJ2-3; weak D call: TRBD2 (5 bases). The CDR3 runs to 15 residues. V lost 4 bases and J 2 bases, leaving 14 bases between the germline ends. Germline V gives CDR1 SGHRS, CDR2 YFSETQ. CDR3 nucleotide sequence: TGCGCCAGCAGCCAGAGGGCAGTTTACACAGATACGCAGTATTTT. Its translation is CASSQRAVYTDTQYF.

This clonotype was observed at least ten times. The V call is TRBV30, the J call TRBJ2-1, with D perhaps TRBD2 (6 bases). Per the germline V gene, CDR1 is GTSNPN and CDR2 is SVGIG (reference sequence). There are 14 residues in the CDR3. The V and J ends lost 4 bases and 2 bases respectively, with 12 bases between them. This CDR3 is CAWTREFTYNEQFF. In nucleotides, the CDR3 is TGTGCCTGGACCCGGGAGTTCACCTACAATGAGCAGTTCTTC.